The 5 T cell receptor beta chains below all came from one sample that was sequenced in a study of blood T cell repertoires in COVID-19. TCRdb keeps only in-frame clones here, not all; method: immunoSEQ multiplex PCR. The sample records approximately 100,000 clones, approximately 80% being singletons. Sequencing input: peripheral blood. Every receptor here comes from a man at least 80 years old with COVID-19, enrolled during active disease.

The V gene is TRBV30, the J gene TRBJ2-3; 9 bases are shared with TRBD2. V shed 3 bases, J shed 8 bases, and the junction held 12 bases outside the gene matches. From germline, CDR1 is GTSNPN and CDR2 SVGIG (reference sequence). CDR3 length equals 15 residues. CDR3: CAWRPVGTSLPTQYF. CDR3 DNA: TGTGCCTGGAGGCCCGTTGGGACTAGCTTGCCTACGCAGTATTTT.

The chain combines TRBV6-5 with TRBJ1-4; no clear D. Trimming pared 6 bases from V and 8 bases from J, leaving 16 bases between. Germline CDR1 and CDR2: MNHEY and SVGAGI. This CDR3 contains 14 residues. In nucleotides, the CDR3 is TGTGCCAGCAGACCGTCCCCTACGTGGGAAAAACTGTTTTTT. The encoded protein is CASRPSPTWEKLFF.

The rearrangement uses TRBV5-1 and TRBJ2-5, with 7 bases that match TRBD1. This CDR3 contains 15 residues. Losses at the gene ends were 0 bases for V and 7 bases for J; bases not matched to a gene: 9. CDR1 and CDR2 (germline): SGHRS, YFSETQ. The CDR3 sequence: CASSLVGTEDGTQYF. The CDR3 DNA is TGCGCCAGCAGCTTGGTGGGGACAGAGGATGGGACCCAGTACTTC.

V is TRBV21-1 and J is TRBJ1-5; the table's TRBD1 call for D was not verified on the DNA. TRBV21-1 is deemed a pseudogene. There are 19 residues in the CDR3. The CDR3 DNA sequence: TGTGCCAGCAGCAAAAGGGGACAGGGGCCCCCCATTAGCAATCAGCCCCAGCATTTT. Its translation: CASSKRGQGPPISNQPQHF.

The chain carries TRBV5-1 and TRBJ2-3; TRBD2 aligns across 8 bases. CDR1 is SGHRS and CDR2 is YFSETQ in the germline V gene. V was pared by 2 bases and J by 4 bases, with 18 bases of the junction left unmatched. CDR3 length equals 19 residues. The DNA of the CDR3 is TGCGCCAGCAGCTTTTCCGGAGAACATAGCGGGACCGGGGCAGATACGCAGTATTTT. It translates to CASSFSGEHSGTGADTQYF.